The entry below describes one T cell receptor beta chain. What it binds is unknown. This sample stems from a study of shared clonotypes between healthy human individuals. Findings and limits, study-wide: Roughly 5% of naive CD4 clonotypes were shared across a few donors.

Produced via immunoSEQ multiplex PCR; TCRdb's table is partial and in-frame only. The repertoire holds under 2,500,000 clones, with around 95% as singletons. The sequence derives from a man between 18 and 29 years old in good health. Sequencing was performed on naive CD4+ T cells sorted from blood. Documented subset: CD45RA+ positively selected.

CDR3 sequence (DNA): TGTGCCAGCAGTTACGATTGGGGGAGCTCTGGAAACACCATATATTTT. Residues: CASSYDWGSSGNTIYF. V usage is TRBV6-6 and J usage is TRBJ1-3; D possibly corresponds to TRBD1 (5 bases). V lost 2 bases and J lost 0, with 11 bases in between. The germline CDR1 and CDR2 sequences are MNHNY and SVGAGI (reference sequence). There are 16 residues in the CDR3.